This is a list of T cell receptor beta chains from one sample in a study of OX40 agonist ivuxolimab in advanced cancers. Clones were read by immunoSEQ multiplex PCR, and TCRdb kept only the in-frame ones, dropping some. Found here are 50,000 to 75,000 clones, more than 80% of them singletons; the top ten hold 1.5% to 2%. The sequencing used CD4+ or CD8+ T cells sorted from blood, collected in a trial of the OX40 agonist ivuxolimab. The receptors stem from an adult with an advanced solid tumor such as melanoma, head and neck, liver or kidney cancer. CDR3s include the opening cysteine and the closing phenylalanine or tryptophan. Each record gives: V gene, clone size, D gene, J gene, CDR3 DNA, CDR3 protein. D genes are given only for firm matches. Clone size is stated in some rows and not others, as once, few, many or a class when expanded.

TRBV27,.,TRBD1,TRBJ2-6,TGTGCCAGCAGCACCGGGACAGGGGGCTCTGGGGCCAACGTCCTGACTTTC,CASSTGTGGSGANVLTF
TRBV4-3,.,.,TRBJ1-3,TGCGCCAGCAGCCAAGAGCGGGGACACTCTGGAAACACCATATATTTT,CASSQERGHSGNTIYF
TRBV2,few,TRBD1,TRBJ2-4,TGTGCCAGCAGGAGGGCGGGACAGGGTACTGAAAGAGCCAAAAACATTCAGTACTTC,CASRRAGQGTERAKNIQYF
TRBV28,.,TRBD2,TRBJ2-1,TGTGCCAGCAGTTTTCCGGGACTAGCGGGCCATTGGGAATTCTTC,CASSFPGLAGHWEFF
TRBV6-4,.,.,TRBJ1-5,TGTGCCAGCAGTGAAGAGGGACTAGGACAGCCCCAGCATTTT,CASSEEGLGQPQHF
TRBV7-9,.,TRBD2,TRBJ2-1,TGTGCCAGCAGCTTGGCGGGAGGGGTCTACAATGAGCAGTTCTTC,CASSLAGGVYNEQFF
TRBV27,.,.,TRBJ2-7,TGTGCCAGCAGTTTATTGCCGGGTTCGGACTACGAGCAGTACTTC,CASSLLPGSDYEQYF
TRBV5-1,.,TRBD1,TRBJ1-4,TGCGCCAGCAGCTTGGCCAGGGGACAGGGGCTTGAAAAACTGTTTTTT,CASSLARGQGLEKLFF
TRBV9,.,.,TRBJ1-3,TGTGCCAGCAGCGTATTTTCGGGCAACTCTGGAAACACCATATATTTT,CASSVFSGNSGNTIYF
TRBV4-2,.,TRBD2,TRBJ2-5,TGTGCCAGCAGCCAACAGGGACTAGCGGGAGGTTTATCGGAGACCCAGTACTTC,CASSQQGLAGGLSETQYF
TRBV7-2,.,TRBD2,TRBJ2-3,TGTGCCAGCAGCCAAAAGGTCCTAGCGGGAACAGATACGCAGTATTTT,CASSQKVLAGTDTQYF
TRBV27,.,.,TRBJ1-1,TGTGCCAGCAGCCCCCGGTCTTCGGTCACTGAAGCTTTCTTT,CASSPRSSVTEAFF
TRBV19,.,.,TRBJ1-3,TGTGCCAGTAGTATAGGTGGCAGGGTCTCTGGAAACACCATATATTTT,CASSIGGRVSGNTIYF
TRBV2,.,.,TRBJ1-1,TGTGCCAGCAGTGTTGGACAGTTGAACACTGAAGCTTTCTTT,CASSVGQLNTEAFF
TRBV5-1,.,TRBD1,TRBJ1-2,TGCGCCAGCAGCCAACAATCAGGGGGCGGTGGCTACACCTTC,CASSQQSGGGGYTF
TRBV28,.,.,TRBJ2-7,TGTGCCAGCAGCGGGGGGCAAACCTACGAGCAGTACTTC,CASSGGQTYEQYF
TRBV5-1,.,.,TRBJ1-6,TGCGCCAGCAGCTTTGCGGACCGACACAACAATAATTCACCCCTCCACTTT,CASSFADRHNNNSPLHF
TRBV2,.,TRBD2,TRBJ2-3,TGTGCCAGCAAAAAAAGCGGGGGGACCACAGATACGCAGTATTTT,CASKKSGGTTDTQYF
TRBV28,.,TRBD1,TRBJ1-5,TGTGCCAGCAGTTTAGGATCGTCAGGGGGTCAGCCCCAGCATTTT,CASSLGSSGGQPQHF
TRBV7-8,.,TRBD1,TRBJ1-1,TGTGCCAGCGGCGGCAGGGGGTCTGATCACACTGAAGCTTTCTTT,CASGGRGSDHTEAFF
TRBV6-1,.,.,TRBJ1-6,TGTGCCAGCAGTGAAACATGGAGTTCCTCACCCCTCCACTTT,CASSETWSSSPLHF
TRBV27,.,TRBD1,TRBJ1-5,TGTGCCAGCAGGGGACAGGGGATTAGCCCCCAGCATTTT,CASRGQGISPQHF
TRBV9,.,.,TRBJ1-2,TGTGCCAGCACCCCGTCGTTAGGGAGTAACCTTTATGGCTACACCTTC,CASTPSLGSNLYGYTF
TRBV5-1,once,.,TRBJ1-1,TGCGCCAGCAGCTTGGGGGCAGCGAACACTGAAGCTTTCTTT,CASSLGAANTEAFF
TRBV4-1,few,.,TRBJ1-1,TGCGCCAGCAGCCTCTCCGGGATGAACACTGAAGCTTTCTTT,CASSLSGMNTEAFF
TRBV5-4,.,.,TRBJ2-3,TGTGCCAGCAGAGGTGGGGATACGCAGTATTTT,CASRGGDTQYF
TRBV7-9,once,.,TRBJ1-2,TGTGCCAGCAGCTTAGTAGGGGATAACTATGGCTACACCTTC,CASSLVGDNYGYTF
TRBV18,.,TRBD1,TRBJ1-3,TGTGCCAGCTCAGCGGGACAGGTCTCTGGAAACACCATATATTTT,CASSAGQVSGNTIYF
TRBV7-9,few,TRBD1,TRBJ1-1,TGTGCCAGCAGCTTGACAGGGGGCGAGGGGAACACTGAAGCTTTCTTT,CASSLTGGEGNTEAFF
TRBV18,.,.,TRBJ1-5,TGTGCCAGCTCCCACGGGGGGGTCACACAGCCCCAGCATTTT,CASSHGGVTQPQHF
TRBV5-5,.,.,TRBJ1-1,TGTGCCAGCAGCCAATCTAATTCCGCCTTGACGGGGACTGAAGCTTTCTTT,CASSQSNSALTGTEAFF
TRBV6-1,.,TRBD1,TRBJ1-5,TGTGCCAGCAGTGGACAGGGAAGCAATCAGCCCCAGCATTTT,CASSGQGSNQPQHF
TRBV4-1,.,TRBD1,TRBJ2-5,TGCGCCAGCAGTCTTACAGGGGGGGAGACCCAGTACTTC,CASSLTGGETQYF
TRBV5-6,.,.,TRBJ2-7,TGTGCCAGCAGCTTGGTATACTCCTACGAGCAGTACTTC,CASSLVYSYEQYF
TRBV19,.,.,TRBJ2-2,TGTGCCAGTAGTATTGGGGCCACCGGGGAGCTGTTTTTT,CASSIGATGELFF
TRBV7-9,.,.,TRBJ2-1,TGTGCCAGCAGCTTAGAGTACAGCTCCAATGAGCAGTTCTTC,CASSLEYSSNEQFF
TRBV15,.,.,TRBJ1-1,TGTGCCACCAGCTTGGGGGGCAGCACTGAAGCTTTCTTT,CATSLGGSTEAFF
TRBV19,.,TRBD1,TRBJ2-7,TGTGCCAGTAGCACGCAGGGGGCCCTACTTGGCGAGCAGTACTTC,CASSTQGALLGEQYF
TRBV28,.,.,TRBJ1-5,TGTGCCAGCAGTTTAGGGGTTCGGATCGAGAGACAGCCCCAGCATTTT,CASSLGVRIERQPQHF
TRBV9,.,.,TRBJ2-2,TGTGCCAGCAGCGTAGATGATGGGGCCGGGGAGCTGTTTTTT,CASSVDDGAGELFF
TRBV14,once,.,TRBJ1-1,TGTGCCAGCAGCCAAGCAGGGCCCCTCCTGGACAAGCAAGAGGCTTTCTTT,CASSQAGPLLDKQEAFF